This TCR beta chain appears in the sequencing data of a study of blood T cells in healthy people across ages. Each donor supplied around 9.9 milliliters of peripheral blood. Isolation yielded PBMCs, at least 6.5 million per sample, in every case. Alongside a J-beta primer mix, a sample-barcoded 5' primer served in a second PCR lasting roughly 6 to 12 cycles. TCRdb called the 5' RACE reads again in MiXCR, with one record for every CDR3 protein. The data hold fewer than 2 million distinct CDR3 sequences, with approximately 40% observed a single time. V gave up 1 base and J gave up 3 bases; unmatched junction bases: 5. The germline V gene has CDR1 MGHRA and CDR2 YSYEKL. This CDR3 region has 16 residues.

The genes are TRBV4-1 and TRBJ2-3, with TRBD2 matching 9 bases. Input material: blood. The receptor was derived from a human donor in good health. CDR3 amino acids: CASSQVGGGATDTQYF. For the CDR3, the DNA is TGCGCCAGCAGCCAAGTGGGCGGGGGGGCGACAGATACGCAGTATTTT.